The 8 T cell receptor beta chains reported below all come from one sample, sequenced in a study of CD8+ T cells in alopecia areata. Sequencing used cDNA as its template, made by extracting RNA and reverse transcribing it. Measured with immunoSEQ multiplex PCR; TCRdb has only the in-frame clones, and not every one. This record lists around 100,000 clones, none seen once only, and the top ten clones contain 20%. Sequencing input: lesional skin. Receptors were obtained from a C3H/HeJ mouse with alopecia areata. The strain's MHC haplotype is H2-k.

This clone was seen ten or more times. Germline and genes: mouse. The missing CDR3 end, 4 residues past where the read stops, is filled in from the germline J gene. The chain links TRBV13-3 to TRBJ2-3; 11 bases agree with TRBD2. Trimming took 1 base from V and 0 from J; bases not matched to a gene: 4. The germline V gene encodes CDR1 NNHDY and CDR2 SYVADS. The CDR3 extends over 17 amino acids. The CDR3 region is CASSDTGTGGSAETLYF. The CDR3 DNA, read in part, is TGTGCCAGCAGTGATACCGGGACTGGGGGTAGTGCAGAA.

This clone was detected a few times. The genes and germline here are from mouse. This CDR3 is CTCSADSQGLNERLFF. CDR3 bases read: TGCACCTGCAGTGCAGATTCACAGGGGCTTAACGAA. V gene TRBV1 combines with J gene TRBJ1-4, with 7 bases identical to TRBD1. The read stops 4 residues short of the end of the CDR3; the missing end is completed from the germline J gene. The CDR3 has 16 residues. Trimming took 0 bases from V and 5 from J; bases not matched to a gene: 6. Germline lookup yields CDR1 NSQYPW and CDR2 LRSPGD (reference sequence).

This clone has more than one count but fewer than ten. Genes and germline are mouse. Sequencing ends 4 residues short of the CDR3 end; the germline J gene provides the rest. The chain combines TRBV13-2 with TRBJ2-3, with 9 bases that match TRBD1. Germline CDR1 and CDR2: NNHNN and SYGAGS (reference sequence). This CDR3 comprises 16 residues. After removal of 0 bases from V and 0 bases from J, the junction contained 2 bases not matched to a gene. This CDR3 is CASGDGTGASAETLYF. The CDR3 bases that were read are TGTGCCAGCGGTGATGGGACAGGGGCAAGTGCAGAA.

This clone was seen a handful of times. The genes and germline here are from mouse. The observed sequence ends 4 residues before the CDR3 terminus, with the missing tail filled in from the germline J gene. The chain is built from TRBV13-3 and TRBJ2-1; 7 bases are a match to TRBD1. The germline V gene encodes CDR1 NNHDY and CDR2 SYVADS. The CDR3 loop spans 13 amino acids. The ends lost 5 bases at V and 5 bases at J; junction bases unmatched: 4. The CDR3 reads CASRQGFHAEQFF. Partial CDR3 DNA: TGTGCCAGCAGACAGGGGTTCCATGCT.

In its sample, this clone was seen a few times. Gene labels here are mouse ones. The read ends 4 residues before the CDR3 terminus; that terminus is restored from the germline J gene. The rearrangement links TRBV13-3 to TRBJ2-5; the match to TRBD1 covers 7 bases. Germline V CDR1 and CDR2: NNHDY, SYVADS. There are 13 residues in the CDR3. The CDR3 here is CASMRQGEDTQYF. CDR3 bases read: TGTGCCAGCATGCGGCAGGGGGAGGAC.

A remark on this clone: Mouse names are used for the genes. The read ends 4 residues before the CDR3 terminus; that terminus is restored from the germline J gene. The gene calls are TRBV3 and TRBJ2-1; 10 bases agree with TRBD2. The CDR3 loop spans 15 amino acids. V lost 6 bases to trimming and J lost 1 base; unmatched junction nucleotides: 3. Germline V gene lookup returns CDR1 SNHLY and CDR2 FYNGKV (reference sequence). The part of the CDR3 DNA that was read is TGTGCCAGCAGAGACTGGGGGGAAAACTATGCT. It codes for CASRDWGENYA. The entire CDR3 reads CASRDWGENYAEQFF. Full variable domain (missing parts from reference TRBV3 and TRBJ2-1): GPKVLQIPSHQIIDMGQMVTLNCDPVSNHLYFYWYKQILGQQMEFLVNFYNGKVMEKSKLFKDQFSVERPDGSYFTLKIQPTALEDSAVYFCASRDWGENYAEQFFGPGTRLTVL.

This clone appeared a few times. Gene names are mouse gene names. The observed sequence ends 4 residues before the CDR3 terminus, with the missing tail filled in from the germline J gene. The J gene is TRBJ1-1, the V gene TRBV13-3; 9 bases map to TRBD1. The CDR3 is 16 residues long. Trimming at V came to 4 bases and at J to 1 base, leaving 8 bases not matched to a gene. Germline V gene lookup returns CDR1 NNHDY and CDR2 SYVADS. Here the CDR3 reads CASSWDRASGNTEVFF. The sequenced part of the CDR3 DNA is TGTGCCAGCAGTTGGGACAGGGCAAGTGGAAACACA.

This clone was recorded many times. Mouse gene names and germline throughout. CDR3 residues: CASRGLGRSYEQYF. The covered CDR3 bases are TGTGCCAGCAGAGGACTGGGGCGCTCCTAT. The gene calls are TRBV13-3 and TRBJ2-7, with 9 bases lining up with TRBD2. The read falls 4 residues short of the CDR3 end, and the missing part is taken from the germline J gene. The germline gives CDR1 NNHDY, CDR2 SYVADS. With 5 bases clipped from V and 0 bases from J, the junction kept 3 bases outside the gene matches. This CDR3 spans 14 amino acids.